This TCR beta chain was sequenced for a study of blood T cell repertoires in COVID-19. The wider study: The United States, Italy and Spain were the sources of the acute and convalescent COVID-19 samples. Nucleic acid was either cDNA or gDNA, and it came from T cells, B-cell-depleted T cells, or PBMCs.

In its sample, this clone was seen once. CDR1 SGHTA and CDR2 FQGNSA come from the germline V gene. V was trimmed by 3 bases and J by 2 bases, leaving 14 bases between them. This CDR3 region has 16 residues. Per the study methods: Scientists estimated how many nucleated cells there were by amplifying reference gene primers. Profiled with immunoSEQ multiplex PCR; TCRdb holds only in-frame clones, not every one. The V and J calls and the clone size are those of that table, but D and trimming were determined from the DNA. The table shows around 350,000 clones, with about 88% occurring only once. The sample consisted of peripheral blood. This chain connects TRBV7-2 to TRBJ1-3, with D maybe TRBD1 (6 bases). This TCR derives from a human donor in a cohort sampled during active COVID-19. Written as DNA, the CDR3 is TGTGCCAGCAGCTTCCAGGGAGGGGGGACTGGAAACACCATATATTTT. This gives the protein CASSFQGGGTGNTIYF.